This T cell receptor beta chain was observed in a study of PD-1 blockade in classical Hodgkin lymphoma. Findings and limits, study-wide: The origin of the repertoire differences remains undefined, with disease activity or prior therapy as possible causes. Reported baseline diversity: healthy donors highest, relapsed/refractory patients lowest.

Described time point: cycle 4 day 1 (C4D1), after 5 to 7 weeks of nivolumab. All patients experienced relapse after autologous stem cell transplantation, and brentuximab vedotin exposure was variable. The study recorded best responses of complete response, partial response or progressive disease. Concerning this clone: The target antigen is unknown.

The V gene's germline CDR1 is LGHNT and CDR2 FRNRAP. The ends were cut back, 1 base at V and 3 bases at J, with 9 bases in the middle. CDR3 length equals 14 residues. The data were produced by immunoSEQ multiplex PCR, yet TCRdb's version contains in-frame clones alone and is incomplete. This sample has around 60,000 clones, with about 90% found just once. This TCR was sampled from a human donor with classical Hodgkin lymphoma. The source was peripheral blood mononuclear cells (PBMCs), collected before the fourth cycle of nivolumab. The gene calls are TRBV12-5 and TRBJ1-1, with a tentative D call TRBD1 (6 bases). This CDR3 reads CASGLDEGDTEAFF. Here the CDR3 DNA reads TGTGCTAGTGGTTTGGATGAGGGGGACACTGAAGCTTTCTTT.